This T cell receptor beta chain was recovered during a study of T cells expressing NK-cell markers. Study-level background: Sorted CD3+CD56+NKG2C+, CD3+CD56+NKG2C- and CD3+CD56-NKG2C+ T-cell subsets were beta-chain profiled. General study results and limits: The same clonotypes also predominated in the CD3+CD56-NKG2C+ fraction of several donors.

On this clonotype: The antigen is unknown.

Using the 5' RACE reads, TCRdb records one entry per CDR3 protein without DNA. The sample holds about 460,000 distinct CDR3 sequences. Germline V gives CDR1 SNHLY, CDR2 FYNNEI. CDR3 length: 15 amino acids. The sequenced material came from blood T cells: a sorted CD56 or NKG2C T cell subset, CD4+ or CD8+ T cells, or bulk PBMC T cells (not recorded which). The receptor's source is a woman aged 50 to 60 in good health. The J gene is TRBJ2-1, the V gene TRBV2; absent DNA, TCRdb's TRBD2 call cannot be checked. Here the CDR3 reads CASSLTASGRSEQFF. Filled out from reference TRBV2 and TRBJ2-1, the complete variable domain reads EPEVTQTPSHQVTQMGQEVILRCVPISNHLYFYWYRQILGQKVEFLVSFYNNEISEKSEIFDDQFSVERPDGSNFTLKIRSTKLEDSAMYFCASSLTASGRSEQFFGPGTRLTVL.